This T cell receptor (beta chain) emerged from a study of blood T cell repertoires in COVID-19. Background on the study: Italy, Spain and the United States were the sources of the convalescent and acute COVID-19 samples. T cells, B-cell-depleted T cells, or PBMCs supplied cDNA or gDNA.

Original processing notes: Reference gene primer amplification gave estimated nucleated cell counts. The data were produced by immunoSEQ multiplex PCR, yet TCRdb's version contains in-frame clones alone and is incomplete. That table gives V, J and clone size, and the DNA gave D and trimming. The sample consists of some 250,000 clones, roughly 83% of them appearing once. This receptor was taken from a man aged 35-49 years with acute or convalescent COVID-19. Sample: peripheral blood.

The DNA for the CDR3 is TGCGCCAGCAGCCAATCGGGGGCGGGAGGGCCGTGGGATACGCAGTATTTT. This sequence encodes CASSQSGAGGPWDTQYF. The chain joins TRBV4-1 to TRBJ2-3; 9 bases are shared with TRBD2. Looked up from germline, CDR1 is MGHRA and CDR2 is YSYEKL. This CDR3 region has 17 residues. The V and J ends lost 2 bases and 6 bases, in that order; junction bases with no gene match: 12.